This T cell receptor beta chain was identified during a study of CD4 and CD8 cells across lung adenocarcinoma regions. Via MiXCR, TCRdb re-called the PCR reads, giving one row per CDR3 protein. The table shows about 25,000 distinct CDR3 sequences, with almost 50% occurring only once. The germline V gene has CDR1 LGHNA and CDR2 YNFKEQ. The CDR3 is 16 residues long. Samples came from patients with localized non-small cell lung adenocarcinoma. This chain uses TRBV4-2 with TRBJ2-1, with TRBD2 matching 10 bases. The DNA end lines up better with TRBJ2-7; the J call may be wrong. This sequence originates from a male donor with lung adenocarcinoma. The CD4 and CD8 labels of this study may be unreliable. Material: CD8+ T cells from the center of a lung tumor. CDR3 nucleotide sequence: TGTGCCAGCAGCCAAGATCGTGGCCTAGCGGGAGCCGAGCAGTACTTC. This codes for CASSQDRGLAGAEQYF.